Following are 5 T cell receptor beta chains from one sample sequenced in a study of blood T cell repertoires in COVID-19. Assay used: immunoSEQ multiplex PCR; TCRdb lists only in-frame clones, some missing. The sample contains 300,000 to 400,000 clones, 65% to 90% of which appear only once. The sequencing sample was made of PBMCs or T cells enriched from blood (not recorded which). These receptors came from a woman between 40 and 55 years old with acute COVID-19.

The chain employs TRBV27 and TRBJ2-1; 10 positions match TRBD1. Germline V gene lookup returns CDR1 MNHEY and CDR2 SMNVEV (reference sequence). The CDR3 runs to 17 residues. V shed 4 bases, J shed 2 bases, and the junction held 8 bases outside the gene matches. CDR3 in amino acids: CASSSTRDRGPYNEQFF. CDR3 in DNA: TGTGCCAGCAGTTCCACCCGGGACAGGGGTCCCTACAATGAGCAGTTCTTC.

The sample holds one count of this clone. The genes are TRBV7-9 and TRBJ1-5; the D is unclear. Per the germline V gene, CDR1 is SEHNR and CDR2 is FQNEAQ (reference sequence). The CDR3 length is 14 residues. V lost 1 base, J lost 7 bases, and 11 bases lay in between. The DNA of the CDR3 is TGTGCCAGCAGCTTAGTCGGGGTATCACAGCCCCAGCATTTT. This codes for CASSLVGVSQPQHF.

This chain connects TRBV14 to TRBJ2-1, with a weak D call TRBD2 (6 bases). V shed 1 base and J shed 7 bases, with 14 bases lying between them. The CDR3 loop spans 15 amino acids. Germline CDR1 SGHDN, CDR2 FVKESK. The CDR3 region has the DNA TGTGCCAGCAGCCAAGCAATAGGGGCGGGAAATGAGCAGTTCTTC. This gives the protein CASSQAIGAGNEQFF.

The CDR3 region has the DNA TGTGCCAGCAGCTTAGAGGACTATACGCAGTATTTT. Its translation is CASSLEDYTQYF. The rearrangement joins TRBV7-9 to TRBJ2-3; possible D gene TRBD2, 5 bases. This CDR3 spans 12 amino acids. V was trimmed by 1 base and J by 7 bases, leaving 6 bases between them. Germline lookup yields CDR1 SEHNR and CDR2 FQNEAQ (reference sequence).

The chain uses TRBV6-5 and TRBJ1-1; 7 nucleotides align to TRBD1. Germline V CDR1 and CDR2: MNHEY, SVGAGI. CDR3 length: 15 amino acids. V gave up 5 bases and J gave up 6 bases; unmatched junction bases: 12. CDR3: CASSTGNRGSAEAFF. CDR3 nucleotide sequence: TGTGCCAGCAGTACCGGGAACAGGGGATCCGCTGAAGCTTTCTTT.